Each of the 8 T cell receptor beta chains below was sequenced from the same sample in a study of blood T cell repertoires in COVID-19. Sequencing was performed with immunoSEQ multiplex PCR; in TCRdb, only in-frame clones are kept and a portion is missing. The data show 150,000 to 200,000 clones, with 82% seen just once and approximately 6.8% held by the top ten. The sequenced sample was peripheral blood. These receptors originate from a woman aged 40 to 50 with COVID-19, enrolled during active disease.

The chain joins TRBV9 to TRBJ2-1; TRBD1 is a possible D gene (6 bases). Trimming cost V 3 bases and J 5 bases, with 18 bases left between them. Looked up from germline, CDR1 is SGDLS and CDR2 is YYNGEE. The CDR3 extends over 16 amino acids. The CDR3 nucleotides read TGTGCCAGCAGCGGGGGATCGGACAGAGCTAACAATGAGCAGTTCTTC. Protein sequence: CASSGGSDRANNEQFF.

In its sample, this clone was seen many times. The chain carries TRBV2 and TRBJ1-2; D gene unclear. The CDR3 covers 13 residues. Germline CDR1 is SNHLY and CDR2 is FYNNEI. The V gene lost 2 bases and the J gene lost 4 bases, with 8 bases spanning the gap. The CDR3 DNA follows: TGTGCCAGCAGTGAACCGGCAGGCTATGGCTACACCTTC. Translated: CASSEPAGYGYTF.

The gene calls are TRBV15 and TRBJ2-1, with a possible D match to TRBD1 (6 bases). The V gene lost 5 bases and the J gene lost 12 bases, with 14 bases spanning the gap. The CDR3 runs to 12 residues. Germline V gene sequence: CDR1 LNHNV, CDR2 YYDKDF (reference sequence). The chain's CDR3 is CATSYKLGGQFF. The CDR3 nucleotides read TGTGCCACCAGCTACAAACTAGGGGGGCAGTTCTTC. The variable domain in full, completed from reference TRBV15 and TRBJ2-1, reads DAMVIQNPRYQVTQFGKPVTLSCSQTLNHNVMYWYQQKSSQAPKLLFHYYDKDFNNEADTPDNFQSRRPNTSFCFLDIRSPGLGDTAMYLCATSYKLGGQFFGPGTRLTVL.

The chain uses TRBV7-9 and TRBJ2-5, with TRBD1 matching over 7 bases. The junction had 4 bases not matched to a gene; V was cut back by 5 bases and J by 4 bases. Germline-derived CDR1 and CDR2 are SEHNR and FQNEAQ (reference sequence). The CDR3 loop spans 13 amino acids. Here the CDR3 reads CASSKRQGETQYF. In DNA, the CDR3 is TGTGCCAGCAGCAAGAGACAGGGAGAGACCCAGTACTTC.

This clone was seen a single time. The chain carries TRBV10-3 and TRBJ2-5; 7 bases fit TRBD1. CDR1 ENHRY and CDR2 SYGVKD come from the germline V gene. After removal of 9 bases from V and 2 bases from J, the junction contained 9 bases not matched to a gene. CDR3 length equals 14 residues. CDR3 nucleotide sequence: TGTGCCATGGCGACAGGGCAGGCTCAAGAGACCCAGTACTTC. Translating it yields CAMATGQAQETQYF.

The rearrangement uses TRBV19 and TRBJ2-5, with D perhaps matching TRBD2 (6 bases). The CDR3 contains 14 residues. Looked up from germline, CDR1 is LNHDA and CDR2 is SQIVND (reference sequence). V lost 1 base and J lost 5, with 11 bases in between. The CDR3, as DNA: TGTGCCAGTAGTATAGGGTCGGGGGAGGAGACCCAGTACTTC. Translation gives CASSIGSGEETQYF.

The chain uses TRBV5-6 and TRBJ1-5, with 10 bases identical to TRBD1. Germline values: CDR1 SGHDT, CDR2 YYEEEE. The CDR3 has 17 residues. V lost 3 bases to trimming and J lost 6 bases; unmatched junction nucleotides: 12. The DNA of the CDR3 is TGTGCCAGCAGCTGTCCGGGACAGGGGTCTACTATTCAGCCCCAGCATTTT. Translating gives CASSCPGQGSTIQPQHF.

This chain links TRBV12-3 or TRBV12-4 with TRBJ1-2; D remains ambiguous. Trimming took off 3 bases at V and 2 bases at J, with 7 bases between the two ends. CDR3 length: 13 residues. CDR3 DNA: TGTGCCAGCAGTTTTGTACGGAACTATGGCTACACCTTC. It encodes CASSFVRNYGYTF.